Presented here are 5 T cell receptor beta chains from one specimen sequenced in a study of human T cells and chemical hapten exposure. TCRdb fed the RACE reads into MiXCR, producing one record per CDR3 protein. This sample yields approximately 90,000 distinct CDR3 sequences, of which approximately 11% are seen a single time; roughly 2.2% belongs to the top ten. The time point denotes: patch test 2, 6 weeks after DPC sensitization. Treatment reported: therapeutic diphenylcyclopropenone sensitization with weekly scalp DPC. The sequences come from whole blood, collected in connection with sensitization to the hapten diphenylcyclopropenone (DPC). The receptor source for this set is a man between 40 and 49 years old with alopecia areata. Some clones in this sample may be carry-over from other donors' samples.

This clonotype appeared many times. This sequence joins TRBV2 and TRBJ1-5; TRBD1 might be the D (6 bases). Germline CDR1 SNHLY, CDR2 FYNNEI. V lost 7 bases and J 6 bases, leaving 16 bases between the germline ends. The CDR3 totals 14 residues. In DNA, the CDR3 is TGTGCCAGCAAGGCCCAACGGGGGCCTCAGCCCCAGCATTTT. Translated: CASKAQRGPQPQHF.

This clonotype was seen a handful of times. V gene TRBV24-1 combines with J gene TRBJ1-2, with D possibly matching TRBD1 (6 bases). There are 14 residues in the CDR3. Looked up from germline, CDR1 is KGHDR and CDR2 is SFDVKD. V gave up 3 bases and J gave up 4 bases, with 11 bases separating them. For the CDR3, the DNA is TGTGCCACCAGTGATGCGACAGGCCCCTATGGCTACACCTTC. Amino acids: CATSDATGPYGYTF.

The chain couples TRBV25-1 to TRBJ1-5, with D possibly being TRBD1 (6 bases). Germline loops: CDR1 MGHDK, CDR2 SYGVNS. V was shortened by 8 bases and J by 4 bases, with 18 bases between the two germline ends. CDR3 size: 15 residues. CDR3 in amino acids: CASERSGAPNQPQHF. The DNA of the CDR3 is TGTGCCAGCGAGCGTTCAGGGGCTCCGAATCAGCCCCAGCATTTT.

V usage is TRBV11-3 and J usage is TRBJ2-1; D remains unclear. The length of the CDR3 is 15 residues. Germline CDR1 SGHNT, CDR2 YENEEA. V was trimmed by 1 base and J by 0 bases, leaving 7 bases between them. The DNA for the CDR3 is TGTGCCAGCAGCTTAGGTAGGAGCTCCTACAATGAGCAGTTCTTC. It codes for CASSLGRSSYNEQFF.

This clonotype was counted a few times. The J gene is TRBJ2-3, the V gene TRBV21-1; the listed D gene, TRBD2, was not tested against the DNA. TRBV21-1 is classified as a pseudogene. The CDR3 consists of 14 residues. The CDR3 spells CASSKLVTTDTQYF. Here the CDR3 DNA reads TGTGCCAGCAGCAAACTAGTTACGACAGATACGCAGTATTTT.